This is a list of T cell receptor beta chains from one sample in a study of T-cell memory formation after mild COVID-19. MiXCR, applied by TCRdb to the 5' RACE reads, yields one record per CDR3 protein. The repertoire includes hundreds of thousands of distinct CDR3 sequences, 15% to 20% of them detected once, and about 20% sits in the top ten. The sequenced material came from PBMCs or a T cell subset sorted from them (not recorded which). These receptors were obtained from a man aged 18-30 years who had mild COVID-19 (a few samples of this study predate the infection). Cell type and time point are not known. Each CDR3 is given with its conserved first and last residue. Fields, in order: J gene, V gene, clone size, D gene, CDR3 protein, CDR3 DNA. D genes are given only for firm matches. For some rows the clone size is stated as once, few or many, or as a class when expanded; others skip it.

J gene: TRBJ2-2
V gene: TRBV20-1
clone size: many
D gene: -
CDR3 protein: CSARAPTFSGELFF
CDR3 DNA: TGCAGTGCTAGAGCCCCGACATTTTCCGGGGAGCTGTTTTTT

J gene: TRBJ1-5
V gene: TRBV5-8
clone size: -
D gene: TRBD1
CDR3 protein: CASHRDRVMGQPQHF
CDR3 DNA: TGTGCCAGCCACCGGGACAGGGTAATGGGGCAGCCCCAGCATTTT

J gene: TRBJ2-5
V gene: TRBV5-1
clone size: -
D gene: TRBD2
CDR3 protein: CASSYSGTSGETQYF
CDR3 DNA: TGCGCCAGCAGCTACTCCGGGACTAGCGGTGAGACCCAGTACTTC

J gene: TRBJ2-2
V gene: TRBV9
clone size: few
D gene: -
CDR3 protein: CASSVGGLTNTGELFF
CDR3 DNA: TGTGCCAGCAGCGTGGGGGGACTTACCAACACCGGGGAGCTGTTTTTT

J gene: TRBJ2-5
V gene: TRBV5-1
clone size: few
D gene: TRBD1
CDR3 protein: CASSFRQGLVETQYF
CDR3 DNA: TGCGCCAGCAGCTTCCGACAGGGGTTGGTGGAGACCCAGTACTTC

J gene: TRBJ2-3
V gene: TRBV18
clone size: -
D gene: -
CDR3 protein: CASSPFKGGRDWADTQYF
CDR3 DNA: TGTGCCAGCTCACCCTTTAAGGGGGGTCGGGACTGGGCAGATACGCAGTATTTT

J gene: TRBJ2-3
V gene: TRBV6-5
clone size: -
D gene: -
CDR3 protein: CASRWDFRDTQYF
CDR3 DNA: TGTGCCAGCAGATGGGACTTCAGAGATACGCAGTATTTT

J gene: TRBJ1-1
V gene: TRBV9
clone size: -
D gene: -
CDR3 protein: CASTPPTPNTEAFF
CDR3 DNA: TGTGCCAGCACCCCTCCGACCCCGAACACTGAAGCTTTCTTT

J gene: TRBJ1-2
V gene: TRBV7-9
clone size: -
D gene: -
CDR3 protein: CASTPGGRGDYGYTF
CDR3 DNA: TGTGCCAGCACCCCCGGCGGCAGGGGCGACTATGGCTACACCTTC

J gene: TRBJ2-1
V gene: TRBV20-1
clone size: few
D gene: -
CDR3 protein: CSARTLYNEQFF
CDR3 DNA: TGCAGTGCTAGGACTCTTTACAATGAGCAGTTCTTC

J gene: TRBJ2-7
V gene: TRBV15
clone size: few
D gene: -
CDR3 protein: CATSTGRSYEQYF
CDR3 DNA: TGTGCCACCAGCACGGGCAGATCCTACGAGCAGTACTTC

J gene: TRBJ1-5
V gene: TRBV5-6
clone size: -
D gene: TRBD1
CDR3 protein: CASSTTGVNQPQHF
CDR3 DNA: TGTGCCAGCAGCACAACAGGGGTCAATCAGCCCCAGCATTTT

J gene: TRBJ2-1
V gene: TRBV11-2
clone size: few
D gene: TRBD2
CDR3 protein: CASSLDATSAVEFF
CDR3 DNA: TGTGCCAGCAGCTTAGATGCGACTAGCGCCGTGGAGTTCTTC